This T cell receptor beta chain was found in a study of beta chain features in type 1 diabetes. Findings and caveats of the study: It was among patients, rather than healthy donors, that naive, central memory and Treg TCRB repertoires appeared more similar.

The entirety of the isolated RNA underwent reverse transcription, so expressed TCRB transcripts were sequenced. The method was immunoSEQ multiplex PCR; TCRdb's version includes in-frame clones alone and lacks a portion of them. The sample contains about 230,000 clones, more than 9% of which appear only once. This clone has more than one count but fewer than ten. Its antigen is as yet unknown. Sequenced input: naive CD4+ T cells from blood. The receptor comes from a woman aged 18-35 years in good health.

CDR3 coding DNA: TGTGCCAGCAGCTTAGCAACAGGGGGCGACTATGGCTACACCTTC. This gives the protein CASSLATGGDYGYTF. V gene TRBV7-6 combines with J gene TRBJ1-2; 9 nucleotides align to TRBD1. The CDR3 loop spans 15 amino acids. The junction had 2 bases not matched to a gene; V was cut back by 0 bases and J by 3 bases. In germline, CDR1 is SGHVS, CDR2 FNYEAQ.